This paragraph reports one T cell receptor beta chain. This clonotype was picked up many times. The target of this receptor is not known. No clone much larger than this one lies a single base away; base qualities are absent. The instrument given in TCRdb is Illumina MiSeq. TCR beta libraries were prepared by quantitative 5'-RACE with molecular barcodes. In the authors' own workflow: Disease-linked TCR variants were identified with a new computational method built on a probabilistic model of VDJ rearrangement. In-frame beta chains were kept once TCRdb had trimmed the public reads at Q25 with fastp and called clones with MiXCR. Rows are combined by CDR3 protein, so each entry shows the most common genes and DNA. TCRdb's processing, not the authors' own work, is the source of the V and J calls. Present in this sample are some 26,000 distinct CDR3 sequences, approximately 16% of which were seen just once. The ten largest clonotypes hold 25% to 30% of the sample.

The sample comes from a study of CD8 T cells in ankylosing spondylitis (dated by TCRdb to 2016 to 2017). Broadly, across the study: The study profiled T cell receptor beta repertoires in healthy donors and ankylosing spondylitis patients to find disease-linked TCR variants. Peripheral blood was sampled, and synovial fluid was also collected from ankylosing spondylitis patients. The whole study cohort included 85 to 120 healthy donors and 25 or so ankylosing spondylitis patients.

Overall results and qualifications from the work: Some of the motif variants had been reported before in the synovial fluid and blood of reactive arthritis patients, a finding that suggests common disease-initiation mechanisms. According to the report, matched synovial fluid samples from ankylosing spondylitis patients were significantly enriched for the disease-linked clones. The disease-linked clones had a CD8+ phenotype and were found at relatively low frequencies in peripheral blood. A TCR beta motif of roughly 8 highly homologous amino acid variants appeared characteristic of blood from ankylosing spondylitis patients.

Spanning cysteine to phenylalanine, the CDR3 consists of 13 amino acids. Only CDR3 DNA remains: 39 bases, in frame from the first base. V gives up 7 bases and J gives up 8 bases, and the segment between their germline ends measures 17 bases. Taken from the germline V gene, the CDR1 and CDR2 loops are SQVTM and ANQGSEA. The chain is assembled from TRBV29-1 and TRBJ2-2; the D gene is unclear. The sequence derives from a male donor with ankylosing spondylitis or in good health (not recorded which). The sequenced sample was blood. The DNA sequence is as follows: TGCAGCGCCTTTGTCGACGGAAGGGGGGAGCTGTTTTTT. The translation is CSAFVDGRGELFF.